This TCR beta chain originates from a study of cytomegalovirus exposure and HLA in healthy donors. The J segment lost 6 bases and the V segment lost 8 bases, leaving 7 bases of the junction unmatched. There are 12 residues in the CDR3. Germline V lookup: CDR1 SQVTM, CDR2 ANQGSEA. Note on this clone: Its specificity is unknown.

PCR used 60 Vbeta primers and 13 Jbeta primers. Measured with immunoSEQ multiplex PCR; TCRdb has only the in-frame clones, and not every one. The profile covers around 240,000 clones, with more than 75% appearing a single time and roughly 5% taken by the ten largest. Study-wide results and caveats: Using the classifier, cytomegalovirus status was reportedly diagnosed with high specificity and sensitivity. Roughly uniform depth of sequencing across donors was assumed in presence/absence analyses. Apart from CMV serostatus, no immune exposure information was available. Clonal expansion was found to be greater in HLA-associated TCR beta chains than in equally common others in a later analysis.

The rearrangement links TRBV29-1 to TRBJ2-1; TRBD2 matches 7 bases. The sample comprised PBMCs. The source of this sequence is a woman between 35 and 50 years old in good health and CMV-seropositive. CDR3 bases: TGCAGCCTTTGGGCGGGAGTCAATGAGCAGTTCTTC. Its translation is CSLWAGVNEQFF.